This paragraph reports one TCR beta chain. Its antigen is as yet unknown. The germline V gene encodes CDR1 SGHNT and CDR2 YYREEE (reference sequence). V was trimmed by 0 bases and J by 2 bases, leaving 6 bases between them. The CDR3 has 13 amino acids. The timepoints at which blood was sampled were baseline, cycle 4 day 1, and cycle 7 day 1. The sample originates from a study of OX40 agonist ivuxolimab in advanced cancers. Study in general: Patients received intravenous ivuxolimab every 2 weeks at 0.01 to 10 mg/kg. General study findings and limits: Individuals who were partial responders at 0.1-3.0 mg/kg had clonal expansion that ranked among the lowest. Averaging showed that CD8+ T cells had more expanded clones than CD4+ did.

The assay was immunoSEQ multiplex PCR, and TCRdb's table has in-frame clones only and misses some. The table includes tens of thousands of clones, about four fifths detected once. The sequencing here drew on CD4+ or CD8+ T cells sorted from blood, taken in a trial of the OX40 agonist ivuxolimab. This chain connects TRBV5-4 to TRBJ2-7, with D unclear. This TCR was recovered from an adult with an advanced solid tumor such as melanoma, head and neck, liver or kidney cancer. The CDR3 nucleotides read TGTGCCAGCAGCTTGGACGAGACCTACGAGCAGTACTTC. Amino acid sequence: CASSLDETYEQYF.